This section outlines one T cell receptor (beta chain) sequence together with its context. This specimen comes from a study of blood T cell repertoires in COVID-19. Authors' processing steps: From reference gene primer amplification, estimates of nucleated cell counts were derived. Sequencing used immunoSEQ multiplex PCR; TCRdb keeps in-frame clones, though not all of them. The V and J calls and clone size are taken from that table; D and trimming were inferred from the DNA. The table shows roughly 280,000 clones, with 85% to 90% occurring only once. Germline CDR1 and CDR2: GTSNPN and SVGIG (reference sequence). V was pared by 4 bases and J by 0 bases, with 9 bases between. The CDR3 consists of 13 residues.

The source is a woman in her 30s with COVID-19, enrolled during active disease. The chain links TRBV30 to TRBJ1-1, with unresolved D. Sequencing was performed on peripheral blood. The CDR3 protein is CAWNIDMNTEAFF. CDR3 in DNA: TGTGCCTGGAACATTGACATGAACACTGAAGCTTTCTTT.